The T cell receptor beta chain under discussion was sequenced for a study of T cell responses to AZD1222 COVID-19 vaccine. This clone has a handful of counts. The method was immunoSEQ multiplex PCR; TCRdb's version includes in-frame clones alone and lacks a portion of them. The sample has 100,000 to 150,000 clones, approximately 88% seen once. The sample in question was peripheral blood, obtained on day 0 of AZD1222 vaccination. This receptor was taken from an adult in good health.

Here the CDR3 reads CSASSVAGAGYEQYF. The CDR3, as DNA: TGCAGTGCTAGTAGCGTTGCGGGGGCCGGTTACGAGCAGTACTTC. The gene calls are TRBV20-1 and TRBJ2-7; maybe TRBD2 (7 bases). The V and J ends lost 3 bases and 4 bases respectively, with 19 bases between them. This CDR3 is 15 amino acids long. The germline gives CDR1 DFQATT, CDR2 SNEGSKA (reference sequence).